This TCR beta chain appears in the sequencing data of a study of PD-1 blockade in classical Hodgkin lymphoma. Each patient's relapse followed autologous stem cell transplantation, and brentuximab vedotin exposure varied. There are 12 residues in the CDR3. CDR1 is SGHNT and CDR2 is YYREEE in the germline V gene (reference sequence). V lost 2 bases to trimming and J lost 0 bases, with 1 base between them. Using immunoSEQ multiplex PCR, the repertoire was profiled, and TCRdb retains in-frame clones only, with some absent. The data contain tens of thousands of clones, approximately 83% of them singletons. As to this clone: Its antigen is currently unknown.

Study-wide results and limits: Newly diagnosed patients and complete responders had comparable diversity at baseline. Baseline TCR diversity was reportedly lower in newly diagnosed patients than healthy donors. What drove the repertoire differences, possibly disease activity or prior therapy, has not been defined.

The gene calls are TRBV5-4 and TRBJ2-3; D is ambiguous. Source: peripheral blood mononuclear cells (PBMCs), taken at baseline. This receptor was obtained from a human donor with classical Hodgkin lymphoma. The CDR3 loop reads CASSFSTDTQYF. CDR3 DNA: TGTGCCAGCAGCTTTAGCACAGATACGCAGTATTTT.